This is a list of T cell receptor beta chains from one sample in a study of Graves' ophthalmopathy and Graves' hyperthyroidism. TCRdb passed the multiplex PCR reads through MiXCR, listing each CDR3 protein once. The data show 150,000 to 200,000 distinct CDR3 sequences, with about two fifths seen just once and nearly 9% held by the top ten. Sequencing input: peripheral blood. The receptors originated from a man aged 30 to 39 with Graves' ophthalmopathy. Both conserved end residues are part of each CDR3. The order of the fields is J gene, V gene, clone size, D gene, CDR3 protein, CDR3 DNA. A D gene is named only where the DNA matches it firmly. Clone sizes are given selectively: once, few, many, or a class where the clone is expanded.

TRBJ1-3,TRBV6-2/TRBV6-3,many,-,CASSTTGNAGNTIYF,TGTGCCAGCAGCACCACAGGGAACGCTGGAAACACCATATATTTT
TRBJ2-7,TRBV20-1,many,TRBD2,CSASQGLAVDEQYF,TGCAGTGCTAGTCAGGGTCTAGCGGTGGACGAGCAGTACTTC
TRBJ1-1,TRBV6-2/TRBV6-3,many,TRBD1,CASISTGWAGMNTEAFF,TGTGCCAGCATCTCGACAGGGTGGGCTGGTATGAACACTGAAGCTTTCTTT
TRBJ2-6,TRBV30,many,-,CAWSRGSSGANVLTF,TGTGCCTGGAGTCGGGGGAGCTCTGGGGCCAACGTCCTGACTTTC
TRBJ1-2,TRBV6-1,few,-,CASNGDSYGYTF,TGTGCCAGCAACGGTGACAGCTATGGCTACACCTTC
TRBJ2-5,TRBV7-2,-,TRBD2,CASSSPLAGGQETQYF,TGTGCCAGCAGCTCCCCTTTAGCGGGAGGACAAGAGACCCAGTACTTC
TRBJ1-6,TRBV6-5,many,-,CASRSSDRGALTSPLHF,TGTGCCAGCCGCTCATCCGACCGGGGGGCCCTGACTTCACCCCTCCACTTT
TRBJ2-7,TRBV12-3/TRBV12-4,-,-,CASSHGGRGRGSYEQYF,TGTGCCAGCAGCCACGGGGGCAGGGGCCGGGGCTCCTACGAGCAGTACTTC
TRBJ1-6,TRBV7-3,-,-,CASSLEPFSYNSPLHF,TGTGCCAGCAGCTTGGAGCCTTTTTCATATAATTCACCCCTCCACTTT
TRBJ2-2,TRBV6-1,-,-,CAIRNREPTGELFF,TGTGCCATTAGGAACAGGGAACCCACCGGGGAGCTGTTTTTT
TRBJ2-7,TRBV28,many,-,CASNRFVGGNEQYF,TGTGCCAGCAACCGATTCGTGGGGGGCAACGAGCAGTACTTC
TRBJ1-1,TRBV5-1,many,TRBD1,CASSLMGTVSYTEAFF,TGCGCCAGCAGCTTGATGGGGACAGTGTCGTACACTGAAGCTTTCTTT
TRBJ1-6,TRBV12-3/TRBV12-4,many,-,CASSFADSNSPLHF,TGTGCCAGCAGTTTTGCGGATAGTAATTCACCCCTCCACTTT
TRBJ1-1,TRBV20-1,many,-,CSVYPRSGPKGAFF,TGCAGTGTTTACCCAAGGAGCGGGCCAAAGGGAGCTTTCTTT
TRBJ1-2,TRBV24-1,many,TRBD1,CATRGTGNYGYTF,TGTGCCACCAGGGGGACAGGGAACTATGGCTACACCTTC
TRBJ1-1,TRBV12-3/TRBV12-4,many,-,CASSLWGTEAFF,TGTGCCAGCAGTTTATGGGGCACTGAAGCTTTCTTT
TRBJ2-7,TRBV6-2/TRBV6-3,many,TRBD1,CASKRTGSYEQYF,TGTGCCAGCAAAAGGACAGGATCCTACGAGCAGTACTTC
TRBJ1-2,TRBV12-3/TRBV12-4,-,-,CASSFAGGRHGYTF,TGTGCCAGCAGCTTTGCGGGGGGACGTCATGGCTACACCTTC
TRBJ1-5,TRBV6-1,many,-,CASSEKRGNQPQHF,TGTGCCAGCAGTGAAAAACGGGGAAATCAGCCCCAGCATTTT
TRBJ1-6,TRBV28,-,-,CASSFGYNNSPLHF,TGTGCCAGCAGCTTTGGGTATAATAATTCACCCCTCCACTTT
TRBJ2-7,TRBV6-2/TRBV6-3,medium-sized,-,CASSYSDTYEQYF,TGTGCCAGCAGTTACTCGGACACCTACGAGCAGTACTTC
TRBJ2-5,TRBV12-3/TRBV12-4,-,TRBD1,CASSLDRQGNQETQYF,TGTGCCAGCAGTTTAGACAGACAGGGTAACCAAGAGACCCAGTACTTC
TRBJ2-7,TRBV28,-,TRBD2,CASSFTGGLYEQYF,TGTGCCAGCAGTTTCACGGGAGGGCTCTACGAGCAGTACTTC
TRBJ2-5,TRBV6-5,many,-,CASSPGAGEIQETQYF,TGTGCCAGCAGTCCAGGGGCAGGGGAGATCCAAGAGACCCAGTACTTC
TRBJ1-5,TRBV28,-,-,CASSLMGLGQPQHF,TGTGCCAGCAGTTTAATGGGGTTAGGTCAGCCCCAGCATTTT
TRBJ1-1,TRBV20-1,-,-,CSARLAGALGTEAFF,TGCAGTGCTAGATTGGCAGGGGCATTAGGCACTGAAGCTTTCTTT
TRBJ2-5,TRBV15,many,-,CATRVETLEQTEETQYF,TGTGCCACCAGGGTAGAGACACTGGAACAGACCGAAGAGACCCAGTACTTC
TRBJ2-7,TRBV4-3,-,-,CASSQEGRGGYEQYF,TGCGCCAGCAGCCAAGAGGGCAGGGGCGGGTACGAGCAGTACTTC
TRBJ2-2,TRBV9,many,-,CASRTLENTGELFF,TGTGCCAGCAGGACCTTGGAAAACACCGGGGAGCTGTTTTTT
TRBJ2-7,TRBV20-1,many,TRBD2,CSALPPLRGLASAYEQYF,TGCAGTGCTCTCCCGCCCCTAAGGGGACTAGCGTCCGCCTACGAGCAGTACTTC
TRBJ2-5,TRBV7-2,-,-,CASSLFSGPAETQYF,TGTGCCAGCAGCCTCTTTTCTGGACCAGCGGAGACCCAGTACTTC
TRBJ1-1,TRBV7-6,many,-,CASSSGHNTEAFF,TGTGCCAGCAGCTCCGGACACAACACTGAAGCTTTCTTT
TRBJ2-7,TRBV6-1,-,TRBD1,CASSEGDRVISYEQYF,TGTGCCAGCAGTGAGGGGGACAGGGTGATTTCCTACGAGCAGTACTTC
TRBJ2-7,TRBV11-2,-,TRBD1,CASSSLGRQGFFEQYF,TGTGCCAGCAGCTCCCTCGGACGACAGGGGTTTTTCGAGCAGTACTTC
TRBJ1-1,TRBV2,many,-,CASRKGILMNTEAFF,TGTGCCAGCCGTAAGGGTATCCTAATGAACACTGAAGCTTTCTTT
TRBJ2-2,TRBV4-1,many,-,CASSQGPRGRGNTGELFF,TGCGCCAGCAGCCAAGGCCCACGAGGGCGCGGGAACACCGGGGAGCTGTTTTTT
TRBJ1-5,TRBV12-3/TRBV12-4,-,-,CASSLVRVVLRGNQPQHF,TGTGCCAGCAGTTTGGTCCGAGTGGTTTTGAGAGGGAATCAGCCCCAGCATTTT
TRBJ2-7,TRBV28,many,-,CASSLEDSTTEQYF,TGTGCCAGCAGTTTAGAGGACTCGACTACCGAGCAGTACTTC
TRBJ1-2,TRBV6-2/TRBV6-3,-,-,CASSYEGGINYGYTF,TGTGCCAGCAGTTACGAGGGAGGAATTAACTATGGCTACACCTTC
TRBJ1-1,TRBV6-2/TRBV6-3,-,-,CASSYTASNTEAFF,TGTGCCAGCAGTTACACAGCTAGTAACACTGAAGCTTTCTTT
TRBJ1-5,TRBV27,many,-,CASSLFINSNQPQHF,TGTGCCAGCAGTTTATTCATCAATAGCAATCAGCCCCAGCATTTT
TRBJ1-2,TRBV6-1,many,-,CASRPGGLGYTF,TGTGCCAGCAGACCCGGCGGTCTTGGCTACACCTTC
TRBJ2-5,TRBV7-2,-,TRBD2,CASKVAGGLSETQYF,TGTGCCAGCAAAGTCGCGGGAGGGCTTAGTGAGACCCAGTACTTC
TRBJ1-1,TRBV5-1,many,-,CASSFALNTEAFF,TGCGCCAGCAGCTTCGCATTGAACACTGAAGCTTTCTTT
TRBJ2-5,TRBV7-2,few,-,CASSLVVGGYQETQYF,TGTGCCAGCAGCTTAGTAGTTGGGGGGTACCAAGAGACCCAGTACTTC
TRBJ2-7,TRBV30,-,TRBD1,CAWRPRDSPYEQYF,TGTGCCTGGAGACCCCGGGACAGCCCCTACGAGCAGTACTTC
TRBJ1-1,TRBV6-1,-,TRBD1,CASKTGQGNTEAFF,TGTGCCAGCAAGACGGGACAGGGGAACACTGAAGCTTTCTTT
TRBJ1-1,TRBV28,-,-,CASGRDPYTEAFF,TGTGCCAGCGGGCGGGACCCGTACACTGAAGCTTTCTTT
TRBJ1-1,TRBV10-1,-,TRBD1,CASSESVRTGGTEAFF,TGCGCCAGCAGTGAGTCTGTTAGGACAGGGGGCACTGAAGCTTTCTTT
TRBJ2-7,TRBV6-2/TRBV6-3,-,-,CASSPGTRAYEQYF,TGTGCCAGCAGTCCCGGGACGAGAGCCTACGAGCAGTACTTC
TRBJ2-2,TRBV19,-,-,CASSPLGTGELFF,TGTGCCAGTAGCCCTCTGGGCACCGGGGAGCTGTTTTTT
TRBJ1-2,TRBV12-3/TRBV12-4,-,-,CASSPRAGVYGYTF,TGTGCCAGCAGTCCCCGGGCAGGGGTATATGGCTACACCTTC
TRBJ2-7,TRBV6-2/TRBV6-3,-,TRBD1,CASNTGVYEQYF,TGTGCCAGCAATACAGGGGTCTACGAGCAGTACTTC